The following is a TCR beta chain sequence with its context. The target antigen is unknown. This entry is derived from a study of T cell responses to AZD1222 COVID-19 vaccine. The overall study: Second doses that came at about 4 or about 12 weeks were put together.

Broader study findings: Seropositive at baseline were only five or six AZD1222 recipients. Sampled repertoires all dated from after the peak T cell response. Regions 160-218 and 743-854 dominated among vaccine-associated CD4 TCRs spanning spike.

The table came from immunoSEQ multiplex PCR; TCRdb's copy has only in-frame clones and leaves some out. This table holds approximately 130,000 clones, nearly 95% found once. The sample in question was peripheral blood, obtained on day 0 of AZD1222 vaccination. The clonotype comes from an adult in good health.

The CDR3 spells CASSRETPNTGELFF. The DNA for the CDR3 is TGCGCCAGCAGCCGGGAGACTCCGAACACCGGGGAGCTGTTTTTT. J is TRBJ2-2 and V is TRBV5-1, with D tentatively TRBD2 (6 bases). The CDR3 contains 15 residues. The germline gives CDR1 SGHRS, CDR2 YFSETQ. The V gene lost 4 bases and the J gene lost 0 bases, with 10 bases spanning the gap.